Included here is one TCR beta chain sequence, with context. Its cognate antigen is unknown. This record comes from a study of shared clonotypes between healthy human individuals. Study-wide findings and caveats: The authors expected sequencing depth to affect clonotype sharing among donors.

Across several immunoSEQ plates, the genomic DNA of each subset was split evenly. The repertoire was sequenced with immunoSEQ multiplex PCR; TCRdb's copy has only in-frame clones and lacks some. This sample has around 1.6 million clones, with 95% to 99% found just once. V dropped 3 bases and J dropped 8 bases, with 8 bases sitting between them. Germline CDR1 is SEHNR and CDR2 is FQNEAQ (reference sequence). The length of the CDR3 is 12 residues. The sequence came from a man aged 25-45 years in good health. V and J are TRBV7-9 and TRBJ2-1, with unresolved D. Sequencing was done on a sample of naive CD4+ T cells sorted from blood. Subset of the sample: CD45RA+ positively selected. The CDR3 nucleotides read TGTGCCAGCAGCTTTGGGCCAGATGAGCAGTTCTTC. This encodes CASSFGPDEQFF.